These 28 T cell receptor beta chains were sequenced from one sample in a study of blood T cell repertoires in COVID-19. Measured with immunoSEQ multiplex PCR; TCRdb has only the in-frame clones, and not every one. The sample shows some 260,000 clones, 80% to 90% of them seen only once. The sample was peripheral blood. The origin of the receptors is a woman in her 70s with COVID-19, enrolled during active disease.

DNA for the CDR3: TGTGCCACCAGCAGAGGAGGGGGACACAACTACGAGCAGTACTTC. This encodes CATSRGGGHNYEQYF. The chain is built from TRBV15 and TRBJ2-7, with a tentative D call TRBD1 (6 bases). The V gene's germline CDR1 is LNHNV and CDR2 YYDKDF (reference sequence). V gave up 1 base and J gave up 3 bases, with 13 bases separating them. This CDR3 region has 15 residues. The variable domain in full, with the rest retrieved from reference TRBV15 and TRBJ2-7, is DAMVIQNPRYQVTQFGKPVTLSCSQTLNHNVMYWYQQKSSQAPKLLFHYYDKDFNNEADTPDNFQSRRPNTSFCFLDIRSPGLGDTAMYLCATSRGGGHNYEQYFGPGTRLTVT.

The V call is TRBV5-4, the J call TRBJ1-1; possibly TRBD1 for D (6 bases). The CDR3 has 13 amino acids. Trimming cost V 5 bases and J 0 bases, with 8 bases left between them. CDR1 SGHNT and CDR2 YYREEE come from the germline V gene (reference sequence). The chain's CDR3 is CASSWTVNTEAFF. CDR3 nucleotides: TGTGCCAGCAGTTGGACAGTGAACACTGAAGCTTTCTTT. The complete variable domain, with remaining parts taken from reference TRBV5-4 and TRBJ1-1, reads ETGVTQSPTHLIKTRGQQVTLRCSSQSGHNTVSWYQQALGQGPQFIFQYYREEENGRGNFPPRFSGLQFPNYSSELNVNALELDDSALYLCASSWTVNTEAFFGQGTRLTVV.

The chain links TRBV3-1 (or the pseudogene TRBV3-2) to TRBJ2-2; D is possibly TRBD2 (6 bases). In germline, CDR1 is LGHDT, CDR2 YNNKEL (reference sequence). V dropped 1 base and J dropped 7 bases, with 10 bases sitting between them. The CDR3 runs 14 residues. The CDR3 reads CASSQVGGGGELFF. The DNA of the CDR3 is TGTGCCAGCAGCCAAGTGGGGGGAGGCGGGGAGCTGTTTTTT.

The chain couples TRBV15 to TRBJ1-1; TRBD1 is a possible D gene (5 bases). V was trimmed by 9 bases and J by 0 bases, leaving 11 bases between them. CDR1 is LNHNV, CDR2 YYDKDF, per germline (reference sequence). The CDR3 length is 13 residues. CDR3 in DNA: TGTGCCACGGGCAGGGCCCTGAACACTGAAGCTTTCTTT. Translation: CATGRALNTEAFF.

V gene TRBV7-9 combines with J gene TRBJ2-7; TRBD1 matches at 9 bases. Germline values: CDR1 SEHNR, CDR2 FQNEAQ (reference sequence). Trimming removed 1 base from V and 7 bases from J; junction bases left unmatched: 8. The CDR3 runs to 15 residues. The CDR3 region is CASSLGRTGEWEQYF. The CDR3 nucleotides read TGTGCCAGCAGCTTAGGACGGACAGGGGAGTGGGAGCAGTACTTC.

The table lists this clone with a few counts. The CDR3 nucleotides are TGCAGTGCTAGTGGGCTAGCGGGAGTTGAGCAGTACTTC. This codes for CSASGLAGVEQYF. The rearrangement links TRBV20-1 to TRBJ2-7; TRBD2 agrees at 10 bases. The trim removed 3 bases at V and 7 bases at J, leaving 6 bases unmatched. This CDR3 comprises 13 residues. In germline, CDR1 is DFQATT, CDR2 SNEGSKA (reference sequence).

The CDR3 region is CASSLPGGETQYF. The CDR3 bases are TGTGCCAGCAGCTTGCCAGGGGGCGAGACCCAGTACTTC. V gene TRBV5-5 combines with J gene TRBJ2-5; the match to TRBD1 covers 8 bases. V dropped 1 base and J dropped 5; count of bases not matched to a gene: 1. Germline CDR1 and CDR2: SGHKS and YYEKEE (reference sequence). The CDR3 sequence is 13 residues long.

This chain links TRBV19 with TRBJ1-4; 8 nucleotides align to TRBD1. This CDR3 has 14 amino acids. The V gene end was trimmed by 7 bases and the J gene end by 8 bases; junction bases not matched to a gene: 9. The germline V gene encodes CDR1 LNHDA and CDR2 SQIVND (reference sequence). This CDR3 reads CASTARTGSEKLFF. As DNA, the CDR3 is TGTGCCAGTACCGCACGGACAGGGTCGGAAAAACTGTTTTTT. The variable domain in full, with the rest retrieved from reference TRBV19 and TRBJ1-4, is DGGITQSPKYLFRKEGQNVTLSCEQNLNHDAMYWYRQDPGQGLRLIYYSQIVNDFQKGDIAEGYSVSREKKESFPLTVTSAQKNPTAFYLCASTARTGSEKLFFGSGTQLSVL.

This clone was seen only once. This chain uses TRBV6-6 with TRBJ1-5, with a possible D match to TRBD1 (5 bases). CDR3 length equals 15 residues. Deletions cut 0 bases from V and 5 bases from J, with 11 bases between. Germline CDR1 is MNHNY and CDR2 is SVGAGI (reference sequence). The CDR3 spells CASSYSIKGYQPQHF. As DNA, the CDR3 is TGTGCCAGCAGTTACTCGATCAAGGGGTATCAGCCCCAGCATTTT.

The rearrangement joins TRBV10-3 to TRBJ1-2, with 8 positions matching TRBD1. Germline V CDR1 and CDR2: ENHRY, SYGVKD. This CDR3 is 13 amino acids long. The junction had 4 bases not matched to a gene; V was cut back by 6 bases and J by 4 bases. The CDR3 is CAIRRTGGYGYTF. CDR3 nucleotides: TGTGCCATCAGACGAACAGGGGGCTATGGCTACACCTTC.

This clone occurred a few times. The V and J genes are TRBV2 and TRBJ2-1, with 8 bases fitting TRBD2. Germline trimming cut 5 bases from V and 5 bases from J; bases unmatched to any gene: 8. Germline V gene lookup returns CDR1 SNHLY and CDR2 FYNNEI. CDR3 length: 15 residues. CDR3 sequence (DNA): TGTGCCAGCAGTCAGAGCGGGAGCCAAGACAATGAGCAGTTCTTC. As protein: CASSQSGSQDNEQFF.

This chain joins TRBV6-2 or TRBV6-3 and TRBJ2-1; D is perhaps TRBD2 (6 bases). Trimming removed 5 bases at V and 4 bases at J, with 18 bases between. CDR1 and CDR2 (germline): MNHEY, SVGEGT. The CDR3 covers 16 residues. The CDR3, as DNA: TGTGCCAGCAGTGGCGGGACTTCACCCCCGTACAATGAGCAGTTCTTC. Its protein product is CASSGGTSPPYNEQFF.

The J gene is TRBJ2-6, the V gene TRBV7-9, with TRBD1 matching over 10 bases. CDR1 and CDR2 (germline): SEHNR, FQNEAQ (reference sequence). With 5 bases clipped from V and 2 bases from J, the junction kept 12 bases outside the gene matches. The CDR3 contains 19 residues. The CDR3 is CASSLPRQGALTGANVLTF. CDR3 DNA sequence: TGTGCCAGCAGCCTACCCAGACAGGGGGCTCTGACTGGGGCCAACGTCCTGACTTTC.

This clone is a singleton in its sample. This chain joins TRBV6-5 and TRBJ1-1, with a possible D match to TRBD1 (5 bases). The germline V gene has CDR1 MNHEY and CDR2 SVGAGI. V lost 6 bases, J lost 0 bases, and 14 bases lay in between. This CDR3 spans 15 amino acids. CDR3 loop: CASRGGWGMNTEAFF. The DNA for the CDR3 is TGTGCCAGCAGGGGGGGTTGGGGAATGAACACTGAAGCTTTCTTT.

DNA of the CDR3: TGCGCCAGCAGCTCGGGACAGGGAAATGGCTACACCTTC. Translated: CASSSGQGNGYTF. The V gene is TRBV5-1, the J gene TRBJ1-2; 9 bases line up with TRBD1. The CDR3 has 13 amino acids. Germline V gene sequence: CDR1 SGHRS, CDR2 YFSETQ. The ends lost 3 bases at V and 6 bases at J; junction bases unmatched: 3.

This chain uses TRBV6-5 with TRBJ1-5, with D hard to call. Germline V gene sequence: CDR1 MNHEY, CDR2 SVGAGI. CDR3 length: 15 amino acids. The V gene lost 0 bases and the J gene lost 7 bases, with 13 bases spanning the gap. This chain's CDR3 is CASSYSIGRGQPQHF. In DNA, the CDR3 is TGTGCCAGCAGTTACTCGATTGGGAGAGGGCAGCCCCAGCATTTT.

The chain is built from TRBV18 and TRBJ2-7, with 14 bases that match TRBD2. This CDR3 spans 18 amino acids. V lost 2 bases, J lost 5 bases, and 11 bases stayed unmatched. Germline CDR1 KGHSH, CDR2 LQKENI. This chain's CDR3 is CASSPGQGGTSGSHEQYF. CDR3 in DNA: TGTGCCAGCTCACCAGGACAGGGGGGGACTAGCGGGAGCCACGAGCAGTACTTC.

This clone was picked up one time. The gene calls are TRBV5-1 and TRBJ1-3, with TRBD1 as a possible D gene (6 bases). The CDR3 length is 16 residues. Looked up from germline, CDR1 is SGHRS and CDR2 is YFSETQ. V was cut by 3 bases and J by 0 bases, with 13 bases left in between. CDR3 DNA: TGCGCCAGCAGCTCGACAGGAGTACTCTCTGGAAACACCATATATTTT. This codes for CASSSTGVLSGNTIYF.

The chain joins TRBV5-1 to TRBJ1-1, with D possibly being TRBD1 (5 bases). Germline-derived CDR1 and CDR2 are SGHRS and YFSETQ. This CDR3 has 16 amino acids. V dropped 0 bases and J dropped 3 bases, with 15 bases sitting between them. The CDR3 spells CASSLGGQLSHTEAFF. CDR3 bases: TGCGCCAGCAGCTTGGGGGGCCAACTTTCCCACACTGAAGCTTTCTTT.

The V and J genes are TRBV5-1 and TRBJ1-2; D is uncertain. This CDR3 spans 13 amino acids. Germline assignment: CDR1 SGHRS and CDR2 YFSETQ. The V gene lost 0 bases and the J gene lost 3 bases, with 6 bases spanning the gap. CDR3 protein: CASSLDGDYGYTF. Here the CDR3 DNA reads TGCGCCAGCAGCTTGGACGGAGACTATGGCTACACCTTC.

The rearrangement links TRBV7-2 to TRBJ1-2, with D unresolved. The CDR3 runs 15 residues. Between the trimmed V and J ends, which lost 0 bases and 2 bases, there was a span of 10 bases. CDR1 is SGHTA, CDR2 FQGNSA, per germline. The CDR3 DNA reads TGTGCCAGCAGCTTAGCGAACACGCGGAACTATGGCTACACCTTC. Translated: CASSLANTRNYGYTF.

This CDR3 is CSASTVYGYTF. The CDR3, as DNA: TGCAGTGCTAGTACAGTCTATGGCTACACCTTC. The chain couples TRBV20-1 to TRBJ1-2; D is unresolved. Germline V gene lookup returns CDR1 DFQATT and CDR2 SNEGSKA (reference sequence). The V gene lost 3 bases and the J gene lost 4 bases, with 6 bases spanning the gap. The CDR3 loop spans 11 amino acids.

The V call is TRBV7-8, the J call TRBJ1-2; D remains ambiguous. This CDR3 is 13 amino acids long. The germline gives CDR1 SGHVS, CDR2 FQNEAQ. V lost 2 bases to trimming and J lost 0 bases, with 4 bases between them. DNA of the CDR3: TGTGCCAGCAGCTTAAGCTCTAACTATGGCTACACCTTC. It specifies CASSLSSNYGYTF.

The genes are TRBV5-1 and TRBJ1-1; 8 nucleotides agree with TRBD1. Germline trimming cut 4 bases from V and 1 base from J; bases unmatched to any gene: 6. Germline V gene sequence: CDR1 SGHRS, CDR2 YFSETQ. This CDR3 is built from 15 residues. CDR3 amino acids: CASSTGQGQNTEAFF. Written as DNA, the CDR3 is TGCGCCAGCAGCACAGGACAGGGACAGAACACTGAAGCTTTCTTT.

Here the CDR3 DNA reads TGTGCCAGCTCACCGTCAGGGCCCTCCGAGCAGTACTTC. This sequence encodes CASSPSGPSEQYF. J is TRBJ2-7 and V is TRBV6-5; perhaps TRBD1 as D (5 bases). V was clipped by 8 bases and J by 6 bases, with 17 bases between them. CDR1 is MNHEY and CDR2 is SVGAGI in the germline V gene. The CDR3 extends over 13 amino acids.

This chain connects TRBV15 to TRBJ2-1; 7 nucleotides align to TRBD2. V dropped 2 bases and J dropped 2; count of bases not matched to a gene: 6. Germline V gene data show CDR1 as LNHNV and CDR2 as YYDKDF (reference sequence). This CDR3 contains 16 residues. Written as DNA, the CDR3 is TGTGCCACCAGCAGAAATAGGGCGGGAGCCTACAATGAGCAGTTCTTC. Residues: CATSRNRAGAYNEQFF.

The V call is TRBV12-3 or TRBV12-4, the J call TRBJ2-7; a weak D match, TRBD2 (5 bases). V lost 3 bases and J lost 1, with 7 bases in between. The CDR3 spans 13 residues. CDR3 residues: CASSFTGSYEQYF. CDR3 DNA: TGTGCCAGCAGTTTCACGGGGTCCTACGAGCAGTACTTC.

The V and J genes are TRBV2 and TRBJ1-5; D gene unclear. The CDR3 covers 16 residues. Looked up from germline, CDR1 is SNHLY and CDR2 is FYNNEI. Trimming removed 2 bases from V and 0 bases from J, with 11 bases in between. CDR3 amino acids: CASSELENYSNQPQHF. The CDR3 nucleotides are TGTGCCAGCAGTGAATTGGAGAATTATAGCAATCAGCCCCAGCATTTT.